This TCR beta chain stems from a study of cytomegalovirus exposure and HLA in healthy donors. At the level of the study: Per a later analysis, the roughly 670 first-cohort and over 90 validation repertoires shared one platform.

Clones were sequenced by immunoSEQ multiplex PCR, and TCRdb holds only the in-frame ones, with some missing. In the table there are around 94,000 clones, over 85% of which are singletons. In germline, CDR1 is MNHNS, CDR2 SASEGT. V dropped 2 bases and J dropped 5 bases, with 15 bases sitting between them. The CDR3 consists of 15 residues. Specimen: PBMCs. The TCR originated in a woman aged 18-29 years in good health and CMV-seronegative. The V call is TRBV6-1, the J call TRBJ1-1, with D perhaps TRBD1 (5 bases). The CDR3 region is CASSELGGAWTEAFF. The CDR3 DNA is TGTGCCAGCAGTGAACTAGGAGGGGCTTGGACTGAAGCTTTCTTT.